This T cell receptor (beta chain) comes out of a study of a mutant IDH1 vaccine in newly diagnosed glioma. Whole-study context: Before enrollment, patients got radiotherapy alone, temozolomide alone, or mostly the combination. Overall study results and limits: Pseudoprogression showed no apparent link to changes in top peripheral T cell clonotypes.

Profiled with immunoSEQ multiplex PCR; TCRdb holds only in-frame clones, not every one. The repertoire holds tens of thousands of clones, with roughly 76% as singletons. This clone was seen a single time. Its antigen is not known. V lost 3 bases, J lost 4 bases, and 21 bases lay in between. The CDR3 is made up of 17 amino acids. CDR1 is KGHSH and CDR2 is LQKENI in the germline V gene. The time point: week 35, safety follow-up. A 20-mer mutant IDH1 peptide at 300 ug was injected subcutaneously with topical imiquimod. This sequence was found in a man aged 40-49 years with glioma. This chain links TRBV18 with TRBJ1-2; D uncertain. Specimen: PBMCs, collected from a glioma patient whose treatment included an IDH1 peptide vaccine. CDR3 residues: CASSPSQSGSLAYGYTF. The CDR3 DNA reads as TGTGCCAGCTCACCGTCACAGTCGGGTTCGTTGGCCTATGGCTACACCTTC.